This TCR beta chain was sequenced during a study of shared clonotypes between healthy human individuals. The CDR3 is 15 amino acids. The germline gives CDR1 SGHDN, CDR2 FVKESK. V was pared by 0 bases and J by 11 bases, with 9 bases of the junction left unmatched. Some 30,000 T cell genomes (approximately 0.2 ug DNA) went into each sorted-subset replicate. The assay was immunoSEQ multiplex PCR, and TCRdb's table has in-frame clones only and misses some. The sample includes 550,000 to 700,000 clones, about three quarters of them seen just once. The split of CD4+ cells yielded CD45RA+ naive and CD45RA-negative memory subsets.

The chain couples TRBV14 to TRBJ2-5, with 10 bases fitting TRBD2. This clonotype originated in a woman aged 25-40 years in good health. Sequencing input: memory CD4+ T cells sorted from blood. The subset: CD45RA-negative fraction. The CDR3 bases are TGTGCCAGCAGCCAAGATCTAGCGGGGGTTTCTGCGCAGTACTTC. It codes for CASSQDLAGVSAQYF. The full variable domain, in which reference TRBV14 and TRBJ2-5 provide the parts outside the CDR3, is EAGVTQFPSHSVIEKGQTVTLRCDPISGHDNLYWYRRVMGKEIKFLLHFVKESKQDESGMPNNRFLAERTGGTYSTLKVQPAELEDSGVYFCASSQDLAGVSAQYFGPGTRLLVL.